These 14 T cell receptor beta chains came from one sample sequenced in a study of a mutant IDH1 vaccine in newly diagnosed glioma. Described time point: week 11, during vaccination. Vaccination used 300 ug of mutant IDH1 20-mer peptide per dose, with topical imiquimod. These receptors have no known antigen. Measured with immunoSEQ multiplex PCR; TCRdb has only the in-frame clones, and not every one. This sample has about 24,000 clones, with around 80% found just once. The sample was PBMCs, taken from a glioma patient whose treatment included an IDH1 peptide vaccine. The receptors were gathered from a man aged 35 to 55 with glioma.

The rearrangement uses TRBV10-3 and TRBJ2-7, with D possibly TRBD1 on 5 matching bases. V lost 4 bases and J lost 5, with 12 bases in between. Germline CDR1 is ENHRY and CDR2 is SYGVKD. There are 13 residues in the CDR3. The CDR3 protein is CAISGTPPNEQYV. The CDR3 nucleotides are TGTGCCATCAGTGGGACACCCCCCAACGAGCAGTACGTC.

The rearrangement links TRBV11-3 to TRBJ1-1; 8 bases match TRBD1. CDR3 size: 16 residues. Germline V CDR1 and CDR2: SGHNT, YENEEA. V lost 4 bases and J lost 4; bases outside the gene matches: 11. For the CDR3, the DNA is TGTGCCAGCAGCTCAGGAAGCAGGGGGCCGGGCACTGAAGCTTTCTTT. Residues: CASSSGSRGPGTEAFF.

This sequence joins TRBV5-5 and TRBJ2-1, with a weak D call TRBD2 (5 bases). Germline CDR1 and CDR2: SGHKS and YYEKEE (reference sequence). This CDR3 region has 13 residues. V lost 5 bases and J 2 bases, leaving 8 bases between the germline ends. In nucleotides, the CDR3 is TGTGCCAGCAGACGGGAACCCTACAATGAGCAGTTCTTC. Amino acids: CASRREPYNEQFF. Combining the CDR3 with reference TRBV5-5 and TRBJ2-1 gives the whole variable domain DAGVTQSPTHLIKTRGQQVTLRCSPISGHKSVSWYQQVLGQGPQFIFQYYEKEERGRGNFPDRFSARQFPNYSSELNVNALLLGDSALYLCASRREPYNEQFFGPGTRLTVL.

This clone was picked up a small number of times. The rearrangement uses TRBV30 and TRBJ1-1; no reliable D call. The CDR3 runs to 12 residues. Germline V gene data show CDR1 as GTSNPN and CDR2 as SVGIG (reference sequence). Trimming removed 6 bases from V and 0 bases from J, with 8 bases in between. In nucleotides, the CDR3 is TGTGCCTGCGTTTCGGTGAACACTGAAGCTTTCTTT. As protein: CACVSVNTEAFF.

The genes are TRBV25-1 and TRBJ2-1; tentatively, D is TRBD2 (5 bases). V lost 10 bases and J 7 bases, leaving 11 bases between the germline ends. Germline values: CDR1 MGHDK, CDR2 SYGVNS. This CDR3 is built from 11 residues. In nucleotides, the CDR3 is TGTGCCACCACGGAGGTTAATGAGCAGTTCTTC. Protein product: CATTEVNEQFF. Drawing the rest from reference TRBV25-1 and TRBJ2-1, the complete variable domain is EADIYQTPRYLVIGTGKKITLECSQTMGHDKMYWYQQDPGMELHLIHYSYGVNSTEKGDLSSESTVSRIRTEHFPLTLESARPSHTSQYLCATTEVNEQFFGPGTRLTVL.

The sample holds one count of this clone. The chain is built from TRBV6-1 and TRBJ1-2, with TRBD1 as a possible D gene (5 bases). CDR1 and CDR2 from the germline V gene are MNHNS and SASEGT. The CDR3 spans 15 residues. V shed 3 bases and J shed 2 bases, with 13 bases lying between them. The CDR3 here is CASSENRRPNYGYTF. The CDR3 DNA reads TGTGCCAGCAGTGAGAACAGGCGCCCAAACTATGGCTACACCTTC.

The chain links TRBV5-1 to TRBJ2-1; 10 bases map to TRBD1. This CDR3 has 15 amino acids. The germline CDR1 and CDR2 sequences are SGHRS and YFSETQ. V shed 2 bases, J shed 5 bases, and the junction held 4 bases outside the gene matches. As DNA, the CDR3 is TGCGCCAGCAGCTTCGGGACAGGGGTCAACAATGAGCAGTTCTTC. Translated: CASSFGTGVNNEQFF.

This clone was recorded only once. Here the CDR3 DNA reads TGTGCCAGCTCACCACCGCTAGGGATACAAGAGACCCAGTACTTC. It codes for CASSPPLGIQETQYF. The gene calls are TRBV18 and TRBJ2-5; no definite D call. In germline, CDR1 is KGHSH, CDR2 LQKENI. V lost 0 bases and J lost 2, with 10 bases in between. CDR3 length: 15 amino acids.

The chain employs TRBV29-1 and TRBJ2-5; D is ambiguous. The CDR3 has 12 amino acids. Germline V gene sequence: CDR1 SQVTM, CDR2 ANQGSEA. The ends were cut back, 6 bases at V and 3 bases at J, with 11 bases in the middle. CDR3 residues: CSVRTEKETQYF. CDR3 coding DNA: TGCAGCGTAAGAACAGAAAAAGAGACCCAGTACTTC.

The chain is built from TRBV5-4 and TRBJ1-1; a weak D match, TRBD1 (5 bases). Trimming shortened V by 7 bases and J by 1 base, and 14 bases separated the two germline ends. CDR1 is SGHNT, CDR2 YYREEE, per germline (reference sequence). The CDR3 extends over 14 amino acids. CDR3 loop: CASQRWGRNTEAFF. DNA of the CDR3: TGTGCCAGCCAACGTTGGGGGAGGAACACTGAAGCTTTCTTT.

A word on this clone: This same CDR3 is encoded by further DNA sequences in the sample. Here the CDR3 reads CASSLRQGQNTGELFF. In DNA form, the CDR3 reads TGCGCCAGCAGCTTGCGGCAGGGTCAGAACACCGGGGAGCTGTTTTTT. The V call is TRBV5-1, the J call TRBJ2-2, with a possible D match to TRBD1 (5 bases). The CDR3 loop spans 16 amino acids. V lost 1 base and J lost 1, with 11 bases in between. From germline, CDR1 is SGHRS and CDR2 YFSETQ.

The V call is TRBV4-3, the J call TRBJ1-2; D is uncertain. Trimming cost V 0 bases and J 4 bases, with 15 bases left between them. CDR3 size: 16 residues. Germline CDR1 LGHNA, CDR2 YSLEER. CDR3 bases: TGCGCCAGCAGCCAAGATGGCGGAGAATGGGCCTATGGCTACACCTTC. It yields the protein CASSQDGGEWAYGYTF.

The chain joins TRBV11-2 to TRBJ2-3, with a possible D match to TRBD2 (5 bases). The CDR3 is 15 amino acids. The germline gives CDR1 SGHAT, CDR2 FQNNGV. The V gene lost 5 bases and the J gene lost 3 bases, with 15 bases spanning the gap. The CDR3 loop is CASSQLQLETDTQYF. DNA for the CDR3: TGTGCCAGCAGCCAGTTACAACTAGAAACAGATACGCAGTATTTT.

The J gene is TRBJ2-3, the V gene TRBV5-1; a possible D gene is TRBD1 (6 bases). Germline lookup yields CDR1 SGHRS and CDR2 YFSETQ. The CDR3 covers 15 residues. The V end lost 3 bases, the J end lost 4 bases, and 15 bases lay between the germline ends. The CDR3 region has the DNA TGCGCCAGCAGCTCCCCCAGGGGTGGACCAGATACGCAGTATTTT. It is translated as CASSSPRGGPDTQYF.